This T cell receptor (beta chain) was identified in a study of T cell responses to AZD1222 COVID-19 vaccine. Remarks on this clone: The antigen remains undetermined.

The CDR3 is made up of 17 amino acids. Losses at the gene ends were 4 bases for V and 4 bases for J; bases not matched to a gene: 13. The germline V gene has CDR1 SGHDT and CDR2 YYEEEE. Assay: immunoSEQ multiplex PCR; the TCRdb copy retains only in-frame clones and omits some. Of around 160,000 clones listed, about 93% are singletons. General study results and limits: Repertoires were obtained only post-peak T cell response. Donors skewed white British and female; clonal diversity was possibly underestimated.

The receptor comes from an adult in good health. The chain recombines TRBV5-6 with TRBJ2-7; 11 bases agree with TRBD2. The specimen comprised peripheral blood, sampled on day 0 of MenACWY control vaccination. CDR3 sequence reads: CASSQTGLAGGWYEQYF. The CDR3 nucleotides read TGTGCCAGCAGCCAGACTGGGCTAGCGGGAGGTTGGTACGAGCAGTACTTC.